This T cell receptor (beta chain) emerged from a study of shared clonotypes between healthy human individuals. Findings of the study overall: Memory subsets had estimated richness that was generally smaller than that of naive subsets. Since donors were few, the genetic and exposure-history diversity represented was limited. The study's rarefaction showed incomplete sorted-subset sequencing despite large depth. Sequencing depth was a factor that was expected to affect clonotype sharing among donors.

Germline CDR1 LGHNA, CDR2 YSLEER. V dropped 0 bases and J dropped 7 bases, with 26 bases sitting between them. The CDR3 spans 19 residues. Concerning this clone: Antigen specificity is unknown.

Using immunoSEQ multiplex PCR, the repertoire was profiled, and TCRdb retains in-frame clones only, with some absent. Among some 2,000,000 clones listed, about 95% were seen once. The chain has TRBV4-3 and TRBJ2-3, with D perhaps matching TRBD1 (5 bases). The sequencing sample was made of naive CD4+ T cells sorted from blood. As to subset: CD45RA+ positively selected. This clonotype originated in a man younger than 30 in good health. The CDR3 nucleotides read TGCGCCAGCAGCCAAGATATTTTTGGACATATGGAGTCCAGGAATACGCAGTATTTT. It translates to CASSQDIFGHMESRNTQYF.